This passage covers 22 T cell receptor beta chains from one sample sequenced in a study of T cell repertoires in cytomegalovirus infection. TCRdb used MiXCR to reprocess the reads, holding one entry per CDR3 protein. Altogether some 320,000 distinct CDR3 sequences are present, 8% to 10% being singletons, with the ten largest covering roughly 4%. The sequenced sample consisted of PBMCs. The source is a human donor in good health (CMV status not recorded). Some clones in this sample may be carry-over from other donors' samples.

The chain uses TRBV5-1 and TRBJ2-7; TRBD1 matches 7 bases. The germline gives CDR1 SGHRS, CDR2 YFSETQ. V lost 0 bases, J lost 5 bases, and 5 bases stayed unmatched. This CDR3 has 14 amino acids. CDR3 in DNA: TGCGCCAGCAGCTTGGGACAGGGACCCAACGAGCAGTACTTC. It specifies CASSLGQGPNEQYF.

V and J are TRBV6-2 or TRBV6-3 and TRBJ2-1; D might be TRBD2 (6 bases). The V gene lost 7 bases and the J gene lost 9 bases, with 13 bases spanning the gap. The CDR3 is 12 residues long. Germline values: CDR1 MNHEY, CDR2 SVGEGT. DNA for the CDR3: TGTGCCAGCATGAGGATGGGGGGTGAGCAGTTCTTC. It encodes CASMRMGGEQFF.

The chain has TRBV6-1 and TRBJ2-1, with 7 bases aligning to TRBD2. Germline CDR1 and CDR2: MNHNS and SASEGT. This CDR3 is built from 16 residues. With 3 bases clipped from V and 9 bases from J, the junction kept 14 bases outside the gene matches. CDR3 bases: TGTGCCAGCAGTGATAAGGGACTACCGAATGGCTCTGAGCAGTTCTTC. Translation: CASSDKGLPNGSEQFF.

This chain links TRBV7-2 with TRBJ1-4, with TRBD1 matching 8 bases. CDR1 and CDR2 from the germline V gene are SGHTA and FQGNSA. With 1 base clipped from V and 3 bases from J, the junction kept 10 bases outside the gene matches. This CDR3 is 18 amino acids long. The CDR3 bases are TGTGCCAGCAGCTTAGGGTGGACAGGGAAGGGACCTAATGAAAAACTGTTTTTT. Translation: CASSLGWTGKGPNEKLFF.

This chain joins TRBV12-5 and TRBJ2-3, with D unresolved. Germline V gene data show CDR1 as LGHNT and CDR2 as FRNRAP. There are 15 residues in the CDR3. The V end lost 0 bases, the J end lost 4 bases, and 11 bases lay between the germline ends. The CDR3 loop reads CASGLVPSSADTQYF. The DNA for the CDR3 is TGTGCTAGTGGTTTGGTACCGTCCAGCGCAGATACGCAGTATTTT.

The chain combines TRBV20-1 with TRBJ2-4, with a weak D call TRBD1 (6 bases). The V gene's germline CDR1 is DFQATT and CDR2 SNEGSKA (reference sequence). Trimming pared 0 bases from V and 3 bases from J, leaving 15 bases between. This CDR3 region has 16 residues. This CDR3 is CSARDRGRGNKNIQYF. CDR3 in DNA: TGCAGTGCTAGAGATCGAGGCAGGGGCAACAAAAACATTCAGTACTTC.

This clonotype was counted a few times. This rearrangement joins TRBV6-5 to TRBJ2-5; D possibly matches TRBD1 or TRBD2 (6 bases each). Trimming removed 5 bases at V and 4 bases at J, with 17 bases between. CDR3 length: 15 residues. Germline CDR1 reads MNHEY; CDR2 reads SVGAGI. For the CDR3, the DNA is TGTGCCAGCAGTGAGGTTGCAGGGGAGGTAGAGACCCAGTACTTC. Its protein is CASSEVAGEVETQYF.

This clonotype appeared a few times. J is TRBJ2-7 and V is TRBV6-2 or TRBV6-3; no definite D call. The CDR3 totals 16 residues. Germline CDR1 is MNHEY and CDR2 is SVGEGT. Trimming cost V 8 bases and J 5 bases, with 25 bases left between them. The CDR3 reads CASCRSLARPVNEQYF. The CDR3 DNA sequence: TGTGCCAGCTGTCGGAGTCTCGCTCGACCCGTCAACGAGCAGTACTTC.

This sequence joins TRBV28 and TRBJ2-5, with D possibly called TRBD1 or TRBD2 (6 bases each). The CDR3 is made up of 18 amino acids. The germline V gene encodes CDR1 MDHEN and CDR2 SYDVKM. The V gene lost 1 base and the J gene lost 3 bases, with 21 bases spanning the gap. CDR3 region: CASSLYRGLGGQKETQYF. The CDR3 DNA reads TGTGCCAGCAGTTTATATAGGGGCTTGGGGGGCCAGAAAGAGACCCAGTACTTC.

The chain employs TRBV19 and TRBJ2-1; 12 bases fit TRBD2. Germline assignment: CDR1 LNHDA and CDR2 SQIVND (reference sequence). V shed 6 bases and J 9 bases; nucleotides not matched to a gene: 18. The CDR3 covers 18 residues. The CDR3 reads CASRSHWASGRAGGEQFF. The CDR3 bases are TGTGCCAGTAGAAGCCATTGGGCTAGCGGGAGGGCCGGGGGTGAGCAGTTCTTC.

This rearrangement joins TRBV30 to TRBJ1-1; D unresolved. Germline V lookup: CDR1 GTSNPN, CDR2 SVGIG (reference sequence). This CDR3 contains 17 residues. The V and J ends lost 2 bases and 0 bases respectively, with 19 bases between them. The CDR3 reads CAWSFPFSAKLNTEAFF. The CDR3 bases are TGTGCCTGGAGTTTCCCTTTCTCCGCAAAATTGAACACTGAAGCTTTCTTT.

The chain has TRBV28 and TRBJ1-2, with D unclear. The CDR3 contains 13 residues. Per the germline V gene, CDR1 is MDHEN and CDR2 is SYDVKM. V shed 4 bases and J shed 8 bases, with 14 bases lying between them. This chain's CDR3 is CASSYGHREGYTF. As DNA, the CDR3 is TGTGCCAGCAGTTATGGCCATAGAGAAGGCTACACCTTC.

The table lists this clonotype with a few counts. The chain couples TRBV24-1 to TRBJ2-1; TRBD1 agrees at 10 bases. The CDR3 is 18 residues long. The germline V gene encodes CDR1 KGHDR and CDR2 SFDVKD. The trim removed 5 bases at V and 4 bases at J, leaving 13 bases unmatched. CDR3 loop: CATSAATDRGRGYNEQFF. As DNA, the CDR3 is TGTGCCACCAGTGCAGCAACTGACAGGGGGCGAGGGTACAATGAGCAGTTCTTC.

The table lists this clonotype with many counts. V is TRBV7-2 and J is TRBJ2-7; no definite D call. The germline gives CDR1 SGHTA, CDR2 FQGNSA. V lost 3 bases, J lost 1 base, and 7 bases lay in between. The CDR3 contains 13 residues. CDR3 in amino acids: CASSLGWSYEQYF. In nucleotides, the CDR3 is TGTGCCAGCAGCTTGGGGTGGTCCTACGAGCAGTACTTC.

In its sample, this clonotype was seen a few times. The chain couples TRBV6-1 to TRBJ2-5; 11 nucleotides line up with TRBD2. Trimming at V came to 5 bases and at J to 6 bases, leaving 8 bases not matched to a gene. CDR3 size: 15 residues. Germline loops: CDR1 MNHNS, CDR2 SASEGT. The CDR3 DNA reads TGTGCCAGCAGTCTTAGGACTAGCGGGCCACAGACCCAGTACTTC. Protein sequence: CASSLRTSGPQTQYF.

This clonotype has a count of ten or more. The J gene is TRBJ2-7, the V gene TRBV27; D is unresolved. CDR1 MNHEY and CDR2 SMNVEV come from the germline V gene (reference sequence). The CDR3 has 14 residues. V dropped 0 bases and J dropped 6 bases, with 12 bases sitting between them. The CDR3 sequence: CASSLSPWGTEQYF. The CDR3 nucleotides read TGTGCCAGCAGTTTATCGCCCTGGGGAACCGAGCAGTACTTC.

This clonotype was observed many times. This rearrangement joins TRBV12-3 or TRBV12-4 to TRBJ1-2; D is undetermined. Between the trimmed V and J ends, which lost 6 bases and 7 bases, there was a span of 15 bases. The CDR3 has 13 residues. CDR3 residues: CASRPGPASGYTF. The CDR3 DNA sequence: TGTGCCAGCAGACCCGGTCCGGCCTCTGGCTACACCTTC.

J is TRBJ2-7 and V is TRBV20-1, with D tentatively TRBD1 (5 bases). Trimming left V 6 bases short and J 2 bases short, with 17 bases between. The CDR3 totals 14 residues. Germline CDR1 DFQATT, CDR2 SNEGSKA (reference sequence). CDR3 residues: CSASHRISTYEQYF. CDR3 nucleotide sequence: TGCAGTGCGAGCCACAGGATATCCACCTACGAGCAGTACTTC.

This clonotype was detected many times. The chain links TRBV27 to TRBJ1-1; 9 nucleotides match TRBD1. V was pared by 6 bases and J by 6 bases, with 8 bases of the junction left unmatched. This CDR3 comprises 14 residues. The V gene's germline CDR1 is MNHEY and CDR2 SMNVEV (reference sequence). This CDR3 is CASSTRQGVPEAFF. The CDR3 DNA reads TGTGCCAGCAGCACCCGACAGGGGGTTCCTGAAGCTTTCTTT.

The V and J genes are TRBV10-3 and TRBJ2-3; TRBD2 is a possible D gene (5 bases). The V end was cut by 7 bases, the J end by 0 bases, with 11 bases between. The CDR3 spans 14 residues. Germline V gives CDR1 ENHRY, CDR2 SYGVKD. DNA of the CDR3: TGTGCCATCACCAGCGGCCCAAGCACAGATACGCAGTATTTT. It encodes CAITSGPSTDTQYF.

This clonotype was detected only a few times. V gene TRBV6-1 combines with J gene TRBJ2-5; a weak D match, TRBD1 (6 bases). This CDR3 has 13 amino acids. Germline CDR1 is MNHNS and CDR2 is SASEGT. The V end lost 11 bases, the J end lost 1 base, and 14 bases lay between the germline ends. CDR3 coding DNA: TGTGCCTTAGGATGGACAGTCCAAGAGACCCAGTACTTC. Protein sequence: CALGWTVQETQYF.

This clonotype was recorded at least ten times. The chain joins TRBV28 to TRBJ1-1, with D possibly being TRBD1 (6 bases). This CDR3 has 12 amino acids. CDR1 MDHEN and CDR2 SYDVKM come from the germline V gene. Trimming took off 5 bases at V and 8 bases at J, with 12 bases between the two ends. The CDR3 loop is CASSPPTGEAFF. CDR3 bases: TGTGCCAGCAGTCCCCCGACAGGCGAAGCTTTCTTT.